Below, 16 T cell receptor beta chains from the same sample are listed, as sequenced in a study of blood T cell repertoires in COVID-19. TCRdb's table, derived via immunoSEQ multiplex PCR, lists solely in-frame clones and lacks some. Among about 240,000 clones listed, about four fifths were seen once. Sequenced: peripheral blood. Receptors were obtained from a woman older than 75 with acute or convalescent COVID-19.

The V call is TRBV9, the J call TRBJ1-1; TRBD1 aligns across 11 bases. The CDR3 loop spans 13 amino acids. Germline assignment: CDR1 SGDLS and CDR2 YYNGEE. The trim removed 9 bases at V and 4 bases at J, leaving 5 bases unmatched. The CDR3 nucleotides read TGTGCCACCGGACAGGGGGCTAGCACTGAAGCTTTCTTT. Translation: CATGQGASTEAFF. Combining the CDR3 with reference TRBV9 and TRBJ1-1 gives the whole variable domain DSGVTQTPKHLITATGQRVTLRCSPRSGDLSVYWYQQSLDQGLQFLIQYYNGEERAKGNILERFSAQQFPDLHSELNLSSLELGDSALYFCATGQGASTEAFFGQGTRLTVV.

The chain recombines TRBV2 with TRBJ2-1, with 11 bases matching TRBD2. The CDR3 runs to 18 residues. CDR1 is SNHLY, CDR2 FYNNEI, per germline. Trimming at V came to 2 bases and at J to 3 bases, leaving 9 bases not matched to a gene. Here the CDR3 reads CASSETYGGLAVYNEQFF. The CDR3, as DNA: TGTGCCAGCAGTGAAACGTACGGGGGACTAGCGGTCTACAATGAGCAGTTCTTC.

V is TRBV28 and J is TRBJ2-7; D remains ambiguous. Germline CDR1 and CDR2: MDHEN and SYDVKM. The V and J ends lost 2 bases and 8 bases respectively, with 10 bases between them. This CDR3 has 12 residues. CDR3 in amino acids: CASSLGEVQQYF. DNA for the CDR3: TGTGCCAGCAGTTTAGGTGAGGTTCAGCAGTACTTC.

The gene calls are TRBV7-3 and TRBJ2-3; 7 bases match TRBD2. CDR3 length: 16 amino acids. With 9 bases clipped from V and 4 bases from J, the junction kept 16 bases outside the gene matches. Germline values: CDR1 SGHTA, CDR2 FQGTGA. Written as DNA, the CDR3 is TGTGCCAGTCAACGGGGGGAGGGTAGCAGGGCAGATACGCAGTATTTT. Protein sequence: CASQRGEGSRADTQYF.

A single count supports this clone. The chain joins TRBV29-1 to TRBJ1-4, with a tentative D call TRBD1 (5 bases). Germline V gene data show CDR1 as SQVTM and CDR2 as ANQGSEA. This CDR3 has 14 amino acids. V lost 1 base, J lost 7 bases, and 13 bases lay in between. DNA of the CDR3: TGCAGCGTTGAAGGGGGCCAATTGGGTGAAAAACTGTTTTTT. Its protein is CSVEGGQLGEKLFF.

The J gene is TRBJ1-1, the V gene TRBV19; no clear D. Germline values: CDR1 LNHDA, CDR2 SQIVND (reference sequence). CDR3 size: 15 residues. The V gene lost 6 bases and the J gene lost 2 bases, with 16 bases spanning the gap. The CDR3 loop is CASSKVSRINTEAFF. CDR3 nucleotide sequence: TGTGCCAGTAGCAAAGTGTCCAGGATAAACACTGAAGCTTTCTTT.

The rearrangement uses TRBV28 and TRBJ1-5; D is perhaps TRBD1 (6 bases). Germline lookup yields CDR1 MDHEN and CDR2 SYDVKM. The germline V and J ends were trimmed by 4 bases and 2 bases, with 12 bases remaining between them. The length of the CDR3 is 15 residues. CDR3 sequence reads: CASSSSTGRNQPQHF. DNA for the CDR3: TGTGCCAGCAGTTCCTCTACAGGGCGCAATCAGCCCCAGCATTTT.

The chain couples TRBV15 to TRBJ2-5, with a possible D match to TRBD1 (6 bases). V dropped 0 bases and J dropped 5 bases, with 19 bases sitting between them. In germline, CDR1 is LNHNV, CDR2 YYDKDF (reference sequence). The CDR3 sequence is 17 residues long. DNA for the CDR3: TGTGCCACCAGCAGAGATTTCGGGGACACCGGTGCCGAGACCCAGTACTTC. Translating it yields CATSRDFGDTGAETQYF.

This chain connects TRBV7-9 to TRBJ2-3; D is unresolved. CDR3 size: 14 residues. The V gene's germline CDR1 is SEHNR and CDR2 FQNEAQ (reference sequence). Trimming took off 3 bases at V and 4 bases at J, with 11 bases between the two ends. CDR3 region: CASSLGQVPDTQYF. The CDR3 DNA sequence: TGTGCCAGCAGCTTGGGCCAGGTCCCAGATACGCAGTATTTT. The variable domain in full, completed from reference TRBV7-9 and TRBJ2-3, reads DTGVSQNPRHKITKRGQNVTFRCDPISEHNRLYWYRQTLGQGPEFLTYFQNEAQLEKSRLLSDRFSAERPKGSFSTLEIQRTEQGDSAMYLCASSLGQVPDTQYFGPGTRLTVL.

The V and J genes are TRBV5-4 and TRBJ2-7, with D perhaps TRBD2 (6 bases). The CDR3 loop spans 14 amino acids. Germline loops: CDR1 SGHNT, CDR2 YYREEE (reference sequence). V lost 4 bases and J lost 4, with 15 bases in between. The CDR3: CASSAPGLLYEQYF. For the CDR3, the DNA is TGTGCCAGCAGCGCGCCGGGACTCCTGTACGAGCAGTACTTC.

The chain joins TRBV6-5 to TRBJ1-1, with a possible D match to TRBD1 (6 bases). V was trimmed by 9 bases and J by 1 base, leaving 12 bases between them. This CDR3 contains 13 residues. CDR1 and CDR2 (germline): MNHEY, SVGAGI. The CDR3 DNA follows: TGTGCCAGTCGGCGGGGGGCGAACACTGAAGCTTTCTTT. Translated: CASRRGANTEAFF.

The V and J genes are TRBV3-1 (or the pseudogene TRBV3-2) and TRBJ2-3; D is possibly TRBD1 (5 bases). Trimming cost V 4 bases and J 0 bases, with 11 bases left between them. CDR1 LGHDT and CDR2 YNNKEL come from the germline V gene (reference sequence). The CDR3 is 15 residues long. The CDR3 bases are TGTGCCAGCAGCCCCCGGAGACAGAGCACAGATACGCAGTATTTT. Protein product: CASSPRRQSTDTQYF.

This chain connects TRBV7-9 to TRBJ2-1, with TRBD1 matching 8 bases. CDR3 size: 15 residues. Germline V gene data show CDR1 as SEHNR and CDR2 as FQNEAQ (reference sequence). The V and J ends lost 3 bases and 5 bases, in that order; junction bases with no gene match: 6. CDR3 loop: CASSFRDRNNNEQFF. In nucleotides, the CDR3 is TGTGCCAGCAGCTTCCGGGACAGGAACAACAATGAGCAGTTCTTC. Combining the CDR3 with reference TRBV7-9 and TRBJ2-1 gives the whole variable domain DTGVSQNPRHKITKRGQNVTFRCDPISEHNRLYWYRQTLGQGPEFLTYFQNEAQLEKSRLLSDRFSAERPKGSFSTLEIQRTEQGDSAMYLCASSFRDRNNNEQFFGPGTRLTVL.

The rearrangement uses TRBV11-3 and TRBJ2-2; tentatively, D is TRBD2 (5 bases). Per the germline V gene, CDR1 is SGHNT and CDR2 is YENEEA. Trimming took 5 bases from V and 0 from J, leaving 13 bases between them. This CDR3 contains 16 residues. The CDR3 protein is CASSPTGRTNTGELFF. CDR3 DNA sequence: TGTGCCAGCAGCCCGACGGGGAGAACGAACACCGGGGAGCTGTTTTTT. Full variable domain (missing parts from reference TRBV11-3 and TRBJ2-2): EAGVVQSPRYKIIEKKQPVAFWCNPISGHNTLYWYLQNLGQGPELLIRYENEEAVDDSQLPKDRFSAERLKGVDSTLKIQPAELGDSAVYLCASSPTGRTNTGELFFGEGSRLTVL.

The chain links TRBV19 to TRBJ2-7, with 8 bases identical to TRBD2. V lost 3 bases and J lost 3; bases outside the gene matches: 10. This CDR3 spans 16 amino acids. Germline CDR1 is LNHDA and CDR2 is SQIVND (reference sequence). This CDR3 is CASSIRGGLFNYEQYF. The CDR3 DNA follows: TGTGCCAGTAGTATTCGGGGGGGACTTTTTAACTACGAGCAGTACTTC.

This chain uses TRBV9 with TRBJ2-7; D remains unclear. The CDR3 has 14 residues. V was pared by 2 bases and J by 6 bases, with 15 bases between. Germline V lookup: CDR1 SGDLS, CDR2 YYNGEE. The CDR3 loop reads CASSVSGSYGEQYF. The DNA of the CDR3 is TGTGCCAGCAGCGTCTCCGGGTCTTACGGCGAGCAGTACTTC.